This T cell receptor (beta chain) was sequenced during a study of T-cell reconstitution after alpha-beta-depleted transplantation in children. Unique molecular identifiers were built into the TCRbeta library. TCRdb recomputed calls from the PCR reads with MiXCR, one row per CDR3 protein. The sample has some 520,000 distinct CDR3 sequences, about 31% seen once. This CDR3 spans 13 amino acids. Losses at the gene ends were 6 bases for V and 2 bases for J; bases not matched to a gene: 4. From germline, CDR1 is SQVTM and CDR2 ANQGSEA. The receptor was derived from a human donor who donated a stem cell graft to a child with aplastic anemia. This chain uses TRBV29-1 with TRBJ2-5; TRBD1 matches 9 bases. The sample consisted of PBMCs from the stem cell graft donor, taken from the stem cell graft. The CDR3, as DNA: TGCAGCGTCACCGGGACAGGGCAAGAGACCCAGTACTTC. As protein: CSVTGTGQETQYF.